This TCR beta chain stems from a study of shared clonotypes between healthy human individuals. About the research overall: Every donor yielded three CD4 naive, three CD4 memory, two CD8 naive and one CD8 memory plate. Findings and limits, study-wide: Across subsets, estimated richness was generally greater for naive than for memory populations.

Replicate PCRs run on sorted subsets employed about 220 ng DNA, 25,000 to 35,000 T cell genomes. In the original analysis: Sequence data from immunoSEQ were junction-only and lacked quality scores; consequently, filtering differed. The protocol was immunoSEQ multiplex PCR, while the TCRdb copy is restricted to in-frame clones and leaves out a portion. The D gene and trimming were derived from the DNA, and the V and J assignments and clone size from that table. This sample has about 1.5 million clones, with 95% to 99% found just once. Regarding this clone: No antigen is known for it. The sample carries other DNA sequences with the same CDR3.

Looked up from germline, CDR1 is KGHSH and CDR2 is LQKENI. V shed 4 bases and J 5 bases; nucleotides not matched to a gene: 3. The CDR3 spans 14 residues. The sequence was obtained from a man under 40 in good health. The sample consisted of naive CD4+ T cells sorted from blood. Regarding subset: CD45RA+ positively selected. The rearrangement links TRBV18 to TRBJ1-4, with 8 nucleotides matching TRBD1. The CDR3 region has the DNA TGTGCCAGCTCACGGACAGGGCCCAATGAAAAACTGTTTTTT. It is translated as CASSRTGPNEKLFF.